Listed below are T cell receptor beta chains from one sample, sequenced in a study of CD8+ T cells in alopecia areata. Assay used: immunoSEQ multiplex PCR; TCRdb lists only in-frame clones, some missing. The sample holds about 180,000 clones; 53% are singletons and the top ten take 11%. The input for sequencing was CD8+ T cells sorted from blood, taken at week 24, from a patient treated with tofacitinib. These receptors all stem from a human donor with alopecia areata. Each CDR3 is given with its conserved first and last residue. The D gene is left open where the match is weak. Size tells how often a clone was seen (once, few, many) or the class of an expanded clone, and some rows leave it out.

v_call	j_call	d_call	clone_size	cdr3_nt	cdr3_aa
TRBV5-1	TRBJ2-1	.	few	TGCGCCAGCAGCTGGGGGAATGAGCAGTTCTTC	CASSWGNEQFF
TRBV4-3	TRBJ1-1	.	.	TGCGCCAGCAGCCAAGAGGTTAGCACTGAAGCTTTCTTT	CASSQEVSTEAFF
TRBV9	TRBJ1-2	TRBD1	.	TGTGCCAGCAGCGGTCTGGACAGGGTCTATGGCTACACCTTC	CASSGLDRVYGYTF
TRBV29-1	TRBJ2-7	.	.	TGCAGCGTCCGAGGGGGGAGCGATGTCGAGCAGTACTTC	CSVRGGSDVEQYF
TRBV9	TRBJ2-5	TRBD1	.	TGTGCCAGCAGCGGGGCCGGACAGGGGCCCGAGACCCAGTACTTC	CASSGAGQGPETQYF
TRBV14	TRBJ1-6	TRBD1	.	TGTGCCAGCAGCCTTGGACAGGGTGATTCACCCCTCCACTTT	CASSLGQGDSPLHF
TRBV11-2	TRBJ2-3	.	.	TGTGCCAGCACCAACGGAGGGGGCCGGCGGTATTTT	CASTNGGGRRYF
TRBV7-6	TRBJ2-3	.	.	TGTGCCAGCAGCTTAAGGCGGGACAGCACAGATACGCAGTATTTT	CASSLRRDSTDTQYF
TRBV12-5	TRBJ2-1	TRBD1	.	TGTGCTAGTGGTTTGGGGGGGACAGACAATGAGCAGTTCTTC	CASGLGGTDNEQFF
TRBV13	TRBJ2-5	.	.	TGTGCCAGCAGCTTCATTCAAGAGACCCAGTACTTC	CASSFIQETQYF
TRBV18	TRBJ1-5	TRBD1	few	TGTGCCAGCTCACCATCGGGGACAGATAGCAATCAGCCCCAGCATTTT	CASSPSGTDSNQPQHF
TRBV5-1	TRBJ1-2	.	.	TGCGCCAGCAGCTCGGAACAGGGAAATTGGTATGGCTACACCTTC	CASSSEQGNWYGYTF
TRBV4-3	TRBJ2-7	.	few	TGCGCCAGCAGCCAAGAATCGGTAACTTCCTACGAGCAGTACTTC	CASSQESVTSYEQYF
TRBV19	TRBJ2-3	.	.	TGTGCCAGTAGTAAGGCGACAGATACGCAGTATTTT	CASSKATDTQYF
TRBV12-2	TRBJ2-6	.	few	TGTGCAAGTCGCTCCGAGACCCCGGGACAGGGCTCTGGGGCCAACGTCCTGACTTTC	CASRSETPGQGSGANVLTF
TRBV7-9	TRBJ2-3	.	.	TGTGCCAGCAGCTTAGGTGTCGATACGCAGTATTTT	CASSLGVDTQYF
TRBV6-5	TRBJ1-2	TRBD1	.	TGTGCCAGCAACCCGGGACAGGGGGCTGAAGGCTACACCTTC	CASNPGQGAEGYTF
TRBV12-5	TRBJ1-2	TRBD1	.	TGTGCTAGTGGTTTGGACAGGGGCTATGGCTACACCTTC	CASGLDRGYGYTF